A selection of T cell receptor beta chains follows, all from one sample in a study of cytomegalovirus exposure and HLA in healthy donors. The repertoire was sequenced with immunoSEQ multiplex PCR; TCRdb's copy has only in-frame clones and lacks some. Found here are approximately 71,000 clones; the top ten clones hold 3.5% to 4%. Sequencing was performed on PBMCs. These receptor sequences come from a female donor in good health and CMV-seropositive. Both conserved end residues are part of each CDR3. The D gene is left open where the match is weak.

CASSSSGTGELFF	TGTGCCAGCAGCTCCTCAGGGACCGGGGAGCTGTTTTTT	NA	TRBV11-3	TRBJ2-2
CASSIGTGPGDGYTF	TGCGCCAGCAGCATCGGGACAGGGCCGGGAGATGGCTACACCTTC	TRBD1	TRBV5-1	TRBJ1-2
CASSLGQGLSNEKLFF	TGTGCCAGCAGCCTCGGACAGGGGCTATCTAATGAAAAACTGTTTTTT	TRBD1	TRBV7-9	TRBJ1-4
CASSVENSPLHF	TGTGCCAGCAGTGTAGAGAATTCACCCCTCCACTTT	NA	TRBV6-1	TRBJ1-6
CASSLFAGSNTGELFF	TGCGCCAGCAGCCTGTTTGCGGGATCGAACACCGGGGAGCTGTTTTTT	NA	TRBV5-1	TRBJ2-2
CASSYTLDRGNQPQHF	TGTGCCAGCAGTTACACCTTGGACAGGGGAAATCAGCCCCAGCATTTT	TRBD1	TRBV6-6	TRBJ1-5
CASSVDRVTGNTIYF	TGTGCCAGCAGCGTCGACAGGGTTACTGGAAACACCATATATTTT	TRBD1	TRBV9	TRBJ1-3
CASSLSLGRPGNTIYF	TGTGCCAGCAGCTTGTCTCTGGGGCGGCCTGGAAACACCATATATTTT	NA	TRBV7-9	TRBJ1-3
CASSVRGGPTDTQYF	TGTGCCAGCAGCGTACGCGGGGGGCCTACAGATACGCAGTATTTT	TRBD2	TRBV9	TRBJ2-3
CASSRQGYTEAFF	TGTGCCAGCAGTCGACAGGGGTACACTGAAGCTTTCTTT	TRBD1	TRBV7-3	TRBJ1-1
CASSVVQSYGYTF	TGTGCCAGCAGCGTAGTACAGTCCTATGGCTACACCTTC	NA	TRBV9	TRBJ1-2
CASTGDSNKQYF	TGTGCCAGCACTGGGGACAGTAATAAACAGTACTTC	TRBD1	TRBV25-1	TRBJ2-7